Listed below are T cell receptor beta chains from one sample, sequenced in a study of identical twins. Via MiXCR, TCRdb re-called the 5' RACE reads, giving one row per CDR3 protein. The repertoire holds approximately 530,000 distinct CDR3 sequences, 20% to 25% seen once, with 0.48% in the top ten. These same records also appear under a second study, on yellow fever vaccine responses in identical twins.

Sequencing was performed on CD4+ T cells sorted from blood. The receptors originated from a woman under 30 in good health. Both conserved end residues are part of each CDR3. Fields, in order: clone size, V gene, D gene, CDR3 length, J gene, CDR3 DNA, CDR3 protein. The D gene is left open where the match is weak. Clone size is stated in some rows and not others, as once, few, many or a class when expanded.

.	TRBV7-9	.	13	TRBJ2-3	TGTGCCAGCAGCGTTAGAAATCCAGATACGCAGTATTTT	CASSVRNPDTQYF
.	TRBV18	TRBD1	14	TRBJ2-7	TGTGCCAGCTCGTCCGGGACAGTGGCCCTCGAGCAGTACTTC	CASSSGTVALEQYF
.	TRBV20-1	.	13	TRBJ1-5	TGCAGTGCTGCTGGACAGCTCAATCAGCCCCAGCATTTT	CSAAGQLNQPQHF
few	TRBV10-2	.	13	TRBJ1-5	TGCGCCAGCAGGCGAAACCGGGACACAGCCCAGCATTTT	CASRRNRDTAQHF
.	TRBV7-5	.	17	TRBJ2-3	.	CFCASSQISGGTDTQYF
few	TRBV12-3/TRBV12-4	.	13	TRBJ2-1	TGTGCCAGCAGCCCGGGACGGATGAATGAGCAGTTCTTC	CASSPGRMNEQFF
.	TRBV20-1	TRBD2	11	TRBJ2-7	TGCGGACTAGCGGGACCCTACGAGCAGTACTTC	CGLAGPYEQYF
.	TRBV19	.	13	TRBJ2-1	TGTGCCAGTAGTATAGGCCAGGGGAATGAGCAGTTCTTC	CASSIGQGNEQFF
.	TRBV11-2	.	12	TRBJ2-1	TGTGCCAGCAGCACCATCAACAATGAGCAGTTCTTC	CASSTINNEQFF
once	TRBV5-1	.	13	TRBJ1-6	TGCGCCAGCAGCTGGCAGAAAAATTCACCCCTCCACTTT	CASSWQKNSPLHF
.	TRBV5-1	.	13	TRBJ2-1	TGCGCCAGCAGCCCCCCCGGTCGGGACGGGCAGTTCTTC	CASSPPGRDGQFF
.	TRBV12-3/TRBV12-4	.	16	TRBJ1-1	TGTGCCAGCAGTCAGTCCTCGTGGGGTTTGCGGACTGAAGCTTTCTTT	CASSQSSWGLRTEAFF
few	TRBV28	.	14	TRBJ2-6	TGTGCCAGCACTAAGAGCTCTGGGGCCAACGTCCTGACTTTC	CASTKSSGANVLTF
.	TRBV14	TRBD1	23	TRBJ2-3	TGTGCCAGCAGCGAAGGACTTCCGGGACAGGGAGGCCTAGCGGCGTGGGGCACAGATACGCAGTATTTT	CASSEGLPGQGGLAAWGTDTQYF
.	TRBV19	.	14	TRBJ1-1	TGTGCCAGTACCCTCCGAGGGCCCGCCGCTGAAGCTTTCTTT	CASTLRGPAAEAFF
few	TRBV18	.	12	TRBJ2-7	TGTGCCAGCTCACCGACCGGGAGAGAGCAGTACTTC	CASSPTGREQYF
.	TRBV20-1	.	15	TRBJ1-5	TGCAGTGCTATGGGGGGCCTCGGGGGTAATCAGCCCCAGCATTTT	CSAMGGLGGNQPQHF
few	TRBV12-3/TRBV12-4	.	13	TRBJ2-5	TGTGCCAGCAGTTTAATAGCTCGGGAGACCCAGTACTTC	CASSLIARETQYF
few	TRBV27	.	14	TRBJ1-6	TGTGCCAGCAGTTTAAGGGGACAAAACTCACCCCTCCACTTT	CASSLRGQNSPLHF
few	TRBV4-2	TRBD2	16	TRBJ2-1	TGTGCCAGCAGCCAAGTAGCGGGAGGGCCCCGCGATGAGCAGTTCTTC	CASSQVAGGPRDEQFF
few	TRBV5-1	TRBD1	15	TRBJ2-7	TGCGCCAGCAGCCTACAACAGGGGGGCCCCTACGAGCAGTACTTC	CASSLQQGGPYEQYF
.	TRBV29-1	.	13	TRBJ2-3	TGCAGCGTTGTGATTAGTTCGCCCGATACGCAGTATTTT	CSVVISSPDTQYF
.	TRBV5-1	.	14	TRBJ1-6	TGCGCCAGCAGCTCCTCGGACCCTAATTCACCCCTCCACTTT	CASSSSDPNSPLHF
few	TRBV3-1	.	14	TRBJ2-1	TGTGCCAGCAGGCCCGAGGCCAGGGGCAATGAGCAGTTCTTC	CASRPEARGNEQFF
few	TRBV4-1	.	14	TRBJ2-5	TGCGCCAGCAGCCAAGGACGGTTACAAGAGACCCAGTACTTC	CASSQGRLQETQYF
few	TRBV20-1	TRBD2	13	TRBJ2-7	TGCAGTGCCCCGGGACTAGCGACGGACGAGCAGTACTTC	CSAPGLATDEQYF
.	TRBV19	TRBD1	17	TRBJ1-1	TGTGCCAGTAGTACCCGGGACAGGGGAAACCTGAACACTGAAGCTTTCTTT	CASSTRDRGNLNTEAFF
few	TRBV5-6	.	15	TRBJ1-1	TGTGCCAGCAGCTTGGGATTGAGGGGTTCCACTGAAGCTTTCTTT	CASSLGLRGSTEAFF
.	TRBV14	.	16	TRBJ2-3	TGTGCCAGCAGCCCCAATCCCAGGACTAGCACAGATACGCAGTATTTT	CASSPNPRTSTDTQYF
.	TRBV11-2	.	18	TRBJ2-3	TGTGCCAGCAGCTTAGGTGGTGGTGGGGGCGCCCGCACAGATACGCAGTATTTT	CASSLGGGGGARTDTQYF
.	TRBV7-9	.	15	TRBJ2-6	TGTGCCAGCAAACGGGACGTATCTGGGGCCAACGTCCTGACTTTC	CASKRDVSGANVLTF
.	TRBV6-1	TRBD2	17	TRBJ2-1	TGTGCCAGCAGCTTCCCGACTAGCGGGGCGCCAGTCCGACTGCAGTTCTTC	CASSFPTSGAPVRLQFF
few	TRBV12-3/TRBV12-4	TRBD1	14	TRBJ2-7	TGTGCCAGCAGCAAAAACAGGGGGCCCAACGAGCAGTACTTC	CASSKNRGPNEQYF
.	TRBV2	.	14	TRBJ2-2	TGTGCCAGCAGTGTTGATTTCCTCACCGGGGAGCTGTTTTTT	CASSVDFLTGELFF
.	TRBV5-6	.	14	TRBJ2-3	TGTGCCAGCAGCTTGGCCGCAGGGTTAGATACGCAGTATTTT	CASSLAAGLDTQYF
.	TRBV10-3	.	15	TRBJ2-2	TGTGCCATCAGTGACAGGGGACGTGGCACCGGGGAGCTGTTTTTT	CAISDRGRGTGELFF
.	TRBV10-2	TRBD2	17	TRBJ2-2	TGCGCCAGCAGTGAGTGGGGGACTACGACCAACACCGGGGAGCTGTTTTTT	CASSEWGTTTNTGELFF
.	TRBV6-1	TRBD1	16	TRBJ2-4	TGTGCCAGCAGAACTCTCGACAGGGGGGCCAAAAACATTCAGTACTTC	CASRTLDRGAKNIQYF
few	TRBV6-1	TRBD2	15	TRBJ2-1	TGTGCCAGCAGTGAGTCTAGCGGCCTCTTTAATGAGCAGTTCTTC	CASSESSGLFNEQFF
few	TRBV18	.	17	TRBJ1-3	TGTGCCAGCTCACCGCAGCATCCGGGTGGGTCTGGAAACACCATATATTTT	CASSPQHPGGSGNTIYF
.	TRBV20-1	.	12	TRBJ1-1	TGCAGTGCTAGAGGGGGGCTCGTTGAAGCTTTCTTT	CSARGGLVEAFF
few	TRBV7-2	TRBD1	16	TRBJ2-2	TGTGCCAGCAGCGCCAAACCTCAGGGGGTCACCGGGGAGCTGTTTTTT	CASSAKPQGVTGELFF
few	TRBV6-1	TRBD2	13	TRBJ2-5	TGTGCCAGCAGCGGACTAGGAACAGAGACCCAGTACTTC	CASSGLGTETQYF
few	TRBV18	TRBD1	17	TRBJ2-2	TGTGCCAGCTCACCACAATCCGGGACAGGATGGGCCGGGGAGCTGTTTTTT	CASSPQSGTGWAGELFF
few	TRBV20-1	.	13	TRBJ2-1	TGCAGCTACTACGGAGCTGGCTACAATGAGCAGTTCTTC	CSYYGAGYNEQFF